These 27 T cell receptor beta chains were sequenced from one sample in a study of blood T cell repertoires in COVID-19. Measured with immunoSEQ multiplex PCR; TCRdb has only the in-frame clones, and not every one. The top ten hold over 15% of the sample, which has roughly 130,000 clones, approximately 80% seen once. Material for sequencing was peripheral blood. The source of these receptors is a man in his fifties with acute or convalescent COVID-19.

This clone was seen ten or more times. This chain uses TRBV30 with TRBJ1-2; 7 nucleotides line up with TRBD1. The CDR3 extends over 14 amino acids. Germline loops: CDR1 GTSNPN, CDR2 SVGIG (reference sequence). Trimming took 3 bases from V and 2 from J; bases not matched to a gene: 6. The CDR3 region has the DNA TGTGCCTGGAGGAGAGGGGGCTCGAACTATGGCTACACCTTC. It yields the protein CAWRRGGSNYGYTF.

This sequence joins TRBV27 and TRBJ1-1, with a tentative D call TRBD1 (5 bases). Trimming left V 3 bases short and J 3 bases short, with 8 bases between. Germline CDR1 and CDR2: MNHEY and SMNVEV (reference sequence). The CDR3 has 13 residues. In DNA form, the CDR3 reads TGTGCCAGCAGTTTGCAGGGCGACACTGAAGCTTTCTTT. It encodes CASSLQGDTEAFF.

This clone was recorded once. The chain couples TRBV5-1 to TRBJ2-2, with D maybe TRBD2 (5 bases). This CDR3 region has 15 residues. V shed 4 bases and J shed 6 bases, with 16 bases lying between them. Germline values: CDR1 SGHRS, CDR2 YFSETQ. The CDR3 bases are TGCGCCAGCAGCCCATTGGACTTTAGGGCCGGGGAGCTGTTTTTT. Residues: CASSPLDFRAGELFF.

This chain uses TRBV9 with TRBJ2-5, with 11 bases lining up with TRBD2. V shed 3 bases and J 2 bases; nucleotides not matched to a gene: 6. The CDR3 runs to 16 residues. CDR1 and CDR2 from the germline V gene are SGDLS and YYNGEE. CDR3 sequence (DNA): TGTGCCAGCAGCGCAGTAGCGGGGGGGCGACAAGAGACCCAGTACTTC. Protein: CASSAVAGGRQETQYF.

The chain has TRBV5-8 and TRBJ1-4; 9 nucleotides match TRBD1. With 2 bases clipped from V and 2 bases from J, the junction kept 4 bases outside the gene matches. The CDR3 extends over 16 amino acids. Germline-derived CDR1 and CDR2 are SGHTS and YDEGEE. CDR3 protein: CASSFGTGSTNEKLFF. DNA of the CDR3: TGTGCCAGCAGCTTCGGGACAGGGTCCACTAATGAAAAACTGTTTTTT. Using reference TRBV5-8 and TRBJ1-4 for the parts outside the CDR3, the full variable domain is EAGVTQSPTHLIKTRGQQATLRCSPISGHTSVYWYQQALGLGLQFLLWYDEGEERNRGNFPPRFSGRQFPNYSSELNVNALELEDSALYLCASSFGTGSTNEKLFFGSGTQLSVL.

V gene TRBV30 combines with J gene TRBJ1-2; perhaps TRBD1 as D (5 bases). The CDR3 is 13 residues long. Germline V gene lookup returns CDR1 GTSNPN and CDR2 SVGIG (reference sequence). CDR3 in amino acids: CAQPSQGTYGYTF. The CDR3 DNA is TGTGCTCAACCTTCCCAGGGAACCTATGGCTACACCTTC. Full variable domain (rest looked up from reference TRBV30 and TRBJ1-2): SQTIHQWPATLVQPVGSPLSLECTVEGTSNPNLYWYRQAAGRGLQLLFYSVGIGQISSEVPQNLSASRPQDRQFILSSKKLLLSDSGFYLCAQPSQGTYGYTFGSGTRLTVV.

J is TRBJ2-3 and V is TRBV11-3; TRBD1 agrees at 7 bases. The CDR3 runs 14 residues. V shed 6 bases and J 1 base; nucleotides not matched to a gene: 4. Germline values: CDR1 SGHNT, CDR2 YENEEA. CDR3 sequence: CASRKGAGTDTQYF. The CDR3 nucleotides are TGTGCCAGCAGGAAGGGGGCAGGCACAGATACGCAGTATTTT. Combining the CDR3 with reference TRBV11-3 and TRBJ2-3 gives the whole variable domain EAGVVQSPRYKIIEKKQPVAFWCNPISGHNTLYWYLQNLGQGPELLIRYENEEAVDDSQLPKDRFSAERLKGVDSTLKIQPAELGDSAVYLCASRKGAGTDTQYFGPGTRLTVL.

In nucleotides, the CDR3 is TGTGCCAGCAGCCTTAGGGGCCTCAGTAGCGAGCAGTACGTC. This sequence encodes CASSLRGLSSEQYV. The rearrangement joins TRBV6-5 to TRBJ2-7, with a tentative D call TRBD1 (5 bases). V lost 6 bases and J lost 6, with 18 bases in between. The CDR3 runs to 14 residues. From germline, CDR1 is MNHEY and CDR2 SVGAGI.

V usage is TRBV5-5 and J usage is TRBJ1-2; TRBD1 matches at 12 bases. V gave up 4 bases and J gave up 4 bases; unmatched junction bases: 5. The CDR3 contains 15 residues. Germline CDR1 and CDR2: SGHKS and YYEKEE (reference sequence). CDR3 amino acids: CASSGDRGPGYGYTF. Here the CDR3 DNA reads TGTGCCAGCAGCGGGGACAGGGGGCCCGGCTATGGCTACACCTTC.

This clone has just a few counts. This rearrangement joins TRBV5-6 to TRBJ1-2; 9 nucleotides agree with TRBD1. CDR1 is SGHDT, CDR2 YYEEEE, per germline. This CDR3 region has 14 residues. J lost 8 bases, V lost 0 bases, and 5 bases had no gene match. The CDR3 region is CASSLGGQGGGYTF. CDR3 nucleotide sequence: TGTGCCAGCAGCTTGGGGGGACAGGGAGGAGGCTACACCTTC.

The CDR3 sequence: CASSLGVGDEAFF. The CDR3, as DNA: TGCGCCAGCAGCTTGGGGGTAGGGGATGAAGCTTTCTTT. This chain uses TRBV5-1 with TRBJ1-1; tentative D call: TRBD1 (5 bases). There are 13 residues in the CDR3. Trimming left V 0 bases short and J 7 bases short, with 10 bases between. From germline, CDR1 is SGHRS and CDR2 YFSETQ. The whole variable domain, filled in from reference TRBV5-1 and TRBJ1-1, reads KAGVTQTPRYLIKTRGQQVTLSCSPISGHRSVSWYQQTPGQGLQFLFEYFSETQRNKGNFPGRFSGRQFSNSRSEMNVSTLELGDSALYLCASSLGVGDEAFFGQGTRLTVV.

This clone was seen just once. V usage is TRBV6-5 and J usage is TRBJ1-2; D not resolved. The CDR3 spans 14 residues. Trimming left V 3 bases short and J 1 base short, with 9 bases between. CDR1 and CDR2 from the germline V gene are MNHEY and SVGAGI. The chain's CDR3 is CASSYHSSNYGYTF. As DNA, the CDR3 is TGTGCCAGCAGTTATCACAGTAGTAACTATGGCTACACCTTC.

The rearrangement uses TRBV5-1 and TRBJ2-5; 11 nucleotides match TRBD2. CDR3 length: 16 amino acids. Germline assignment: CDR1 SGHRS and CDR2 YFSETQ. With V trimmed by 3 bases and J by 3 bases, 7 bases remained unmatched. The CDR3: CASSSNSGGAEETQYF. The CDR3 nucleotides are TGCGCCAGCAGCTCCAATAGCGGGGGGGCGGAAGAGACCCAGTACTTC.

This clone has more than one count but fewer than ten. This chain connects TRBV2 to TRBJ2-7; tentatively, D is TRBD1 (6 bases). CDR3 length: 14 amino acids. Germline assignment: CDR1 SNHLY and CDR2 FYNNEI. The germline V and J ends were trimmed by 5 bases and 1 base, with 12 bases remaining between them. The CDR3 loop is CASSIDRQSYEQYF. The CDR3 coding sequence is TGTGCCAGCAGTATAGACAGGCAATCCTACGAGCAGTACTTC.

The chain carries TRBV5-4 and TRBJ2-7, with D perhaps matching TRBD1 (6 bases). The V end lost 1 base, the J end lost 7 bases, and 9 bases lay between the germline ends. CDR3 length equals 12 residues. Germline V lookup: CDR1 SGHNT, CDR2 YYREEE (reference sequence). This CDR3 is CASSLTGREQYV. CDR3 sequence (DNA): TGTGCCAGCAGCTTGACAGGGCGGGAGCAGTACGTC.

The chain is built from TRBV3-1 (or the pseudogene TRBV3-2) and TRBJ1-6; maybe TRBD1 (6 bases). This CDR3 is built from 15 residues. The V gene's germline CDR1 is LGHDT and CDR2 YNNKEL (reference sequence). Trimming left V 4 bases short and J 9 bases short, with 16 bases between. The chain's CDR3 is CASSRLDRVISPLHF. The CDR3, as DNA: TGTGCCAGCAGCCGCCTGGACAGAGTGATTTCACCCCTCCACTTT.

This sequence joins TRBV19 and TRBJ2-2; the D gene is possibly TRBD1 (6 bases). In germline, CDR1 is LNHDA, CDR2 SQIVND (reference sequence). The ends were cut back, 10 bases at V and 0 bases at J, with 18 bases in the middle. This CDR3 region has 16 residues. As DNA, the CDR3 is TGTGCCACCCTCAGGGGCAGGGGTGCGAACACCGGGGAGCTGTTTTTT. It codes for CATLRGRGANTGELFF.

This rearrangement joins TRBV5-8 to TRBJ1-3, with D perhaps TRBD1 (5 bases). This CDR3 has 15 amino acids. Germline assignment: CDR1 SGHTS and CDR2 YDEGEE. V shed 2 bases and J shed 3 bases, with 12 bases lying between them. DNA for the CDR3: TGTGCCAGCAGCTTAAAGGGGTTCGGTGGAAACACCATATATTTT. It is translated as CASSLKGFGGNTIYF.

This sequence joins TRBV5-1 and TRBJ1-2; D possibly corresponds to TRBD1 (6 bases). Trimming removed 0 bases at V and 4 bases at J, with 10 bases between. Per germline, CDR1 SGHRS and CDR2 YFSETQ. This CDR3 is 14 amino acids long. CDR3 amino acids: CASSLDQGSYGYTF. CDR3 sequence (DNA): TGCGCCAGCAGCTTGGACCAGGGGAGCTATGGCTACACCTTC. The entire variable domain, with the rest obtained from reference TRBV5-1 and TRBJ1-2, is as follows: KAGVTQTPRYLIKTRGQQVTLSCSPISGHRSVSWYQQTPGQGLQFLFEYFSETQRNKGNFPGRFSGRQFSNSRSEMNVSTLELGDSALYLCASSLDQGSYGYTFGSGTRLTVV.

This clone appeared a single time. J is TRBJ2-7 and V is TRBV12-3 or TRBV12-4; tentative D call: TRBD1 (5 bases). Trimming left V 0 bases short and J 5 bases short, with 8 bases between. CDR3 size: 13 residues. The CDR3 sequence is CASSLAQGNEQYF. The DNA for the CDR3 is TGTGCCAGCAGTTTAGCGCAGGGTAACGAGCAGTACTTC.

V is TRBV5-1 and J is TRBJ1-4, with 8 nucleotides matching TRBD1. CDR1 and CDR2 (germline): SGHRS, YFSETQ. This CDR3 contains 16 residues. V dropped 3 bases and J dropped 4; count of bases not matched to a gene: 8. For the CDR3, the DNA is TGCGCCAGCAGCTATCAGGGGGCGCGGGGTAATGAAAAACTGTTTTTT. Translating it yields CASSYQGARGNEKLFF.

This rearrangement joins TRBV18 to TRBJ1-1; TRBD1 agrees at 9 bases. The CDR3 extends over 14 amino acids. CDR1 and CDR2 from the germline V gene are KGHSH and LQKENI. J was trimmed by 6 bases and V by 2 bases; bases with no gene match: 4. The CDR3 here is CASSPETGGSEAFF. The CDR3 DNA is TGTGCCAGCTCACCAGAGACAGGGGGTTCTGAAGCTTTCTTT.

This clone was seen only once. The chain has TRBV3-1 (or the pseudogene TRBV3-2) and TRBJ1-2; 10 nucleotides agree with TRBD1. After removal of 4 bases from V and 6 bases from J, the junction contained 8 bases not matched to a gene. Germline V gene data show CDR1 as LGHDT and CDR2 as YNNKEL (reference sequence). This CDR3 is built from 15 residues. The CDR3 DNA sequence: TGTGCCAGCAGCCCCTGGGACAGGGGTGTGGATGGCTACACCTTC. Its translation: CASSPWDRGVDGYTF.

This clone was detected a few times. The chain uses TRBV3-1 (or the pseudogene TRBV3-2) and TRBJ1-6, with 9 bases identical to TRBD1. The CDR3 extends over 16 amino acids. CDR1 LGHDT and CDR2 YNNKEL come from the germline V gene (reference sequence). After removal of 3 bases from V and 10 bases from J, the junction contained 10 bases not matched to a gene. CDR3 DNA sequence: TGTGCCAGCAGCCAGCCCCCCGGGACAGGGAACTCACCCCTCCACTTT. Residues: CASSQPPGTGNSPLHF.

The chain employs TRBV2 and TRBJ1-1; 9 bases line up with TRBD1. Looked up from germline, CDR1 is SNHLY and CDR2 is FYNNEI. This CDR3 has 15 residues. The V and J ends lost 6 bases and 1 base, in that order; junction bases with no gene match: 6. The CDR3 reads CASSLQGARNTEAFF. CDR3 DNA sequence: TGTGCCAGCAGCCTACAGGGGGCCCGGAACACTGAAGCTTTCTTT.

The chain employs TRBV10-3 and TRBJ2-1; D possibly corresponds to TRBD2 (7 bases). Germline V lookup: CDR1 ENHRY, CDR2 SYGVKD. The CDR3 runs 14 residues. V lost 10 bases, J lost 5 bases, and 18 bases lay in between. In DNA form, the CDR3 reads TGTGCCACCCTAGGGGGGGGGTCCAACAATGAGCAGTTCTTC. This gives the protein CATLGGGSNNEQFF.

The chain is built from TRBV7-9 and TRBJ2-3; 10 positions match TRBD2. V trimming: 7 bases; J trimming: 1 base; junction bases outside the gene matches: 8. The CDR3 is 16 residues long. From germline, CDR1 is SEHNR and CDR2 FQNEAQ (reference sequence). The CDR3 loop is CASTPPSGGGTDTQYF. The CDR3 bases are TGTGCCAGCACCCCCCCTAGCGGGGGAGGCACAGATACGCAGTATTTT.